These 22 T cell receptor beta chains came from one sample sequenced in a study of CXCR3-negative and CXCR3-positive naive CD8 T cells. Study results and limitations: CXCR3-positive naive cells had more hydrophobic TRB CDR3s than CXCR3-negative naive cells.

5' RACE with UMI labels generated the TRB cDNA libraries. TCRdb reprocessed the 5' RACE reads and stores each CDR3 protein as one record, lacking DNA. This table holds some 99,000 distinct CDR3 sequences. Their antigens remain unidentified. The sequencing sample was made of naive CXCR3+ CD8+ T cells from blood. Specified subset: CD45RO-CCR7+CD27+CD95- naive CD8+ T cells expressing CXCR3 (TNR3+). The receptor set was obtained from a human donor in good health. Some clones in this sample may be carry-over from other donors' samples.

V usage is TRBV7-2 and J usage is TRBJ2-1; TCRdb returns TRBD1, unconfirmable since there is no DNA. The CDR3 extends over 15 amino acids. The germline gives CDR1 SGHTA, CDR2 FQGNSA. CDR3 residues: CASSPEAARGGEQFF.

This chain links TRBV5-6 with TRBJ2-1; TCRdb lists TRBD1, though no DNA is available to test this call. Germline CDR1 is SGHDT and CDR2 is YYEEEE. This CDR3 region has 16 residues. The CDR3 loop reads CASSWTAGASYNEQFF. Full variable domain (remainder filled in from reference TRBV5-6 and TRBJ2-1): DAGVTQSPTHLIKTRGQQVTLRCSPKSGHDTVSWYQQALGQGPQFIFQYYEEEERQRGNFPDRFSGHQFPNYSSELNVNALLLGDSALYLCASSWTAGASYNEQFFGPGTRLTVL.

The V gene is TRBV13, the J gene TRBJ1-1; the D call of TRBD1 rests on TCRdb alone, since no DNA is present to check it. From germline, CDR1 is PRHDT and CDR2 FYEKMQ (reference sequence). The length of the CDR3 is 14 residues. This chain's CDR3 is CASSYDRTATEAFF.

The V call is TRBV6-6, the J call TRBJ1-1; TCRdb names TRBD1, which stays unverified in the absence of DNA. Germline V lookup: CDR1 MNHNY, CDR2 SVGAGI (reference sequence). The length of the CDR3 is 13 residues. This CDR3 is CATIEGMNTEAFF.

The chain recombines TRBV7-9 with TRBJ2-7. This CDR3 comprises 17 residues. The germline CDR1 and CDR2 sequences are SEHNR and FQNEAQ (reference sequence). This chain's CDR3 is CASSLHIGTGGSYEQYF. The entire variable domain, with the rest obtained from reference TRBV7-9 and TRBJ2-7, is as follows: DTGVSQNPRHKITKRGQNVTFRCDPISEHNRLYWYRQTLGQGPEFLTYFQNEAQLEKSRLLSDRFSAERPKGSFSTLEIQRTEQGDSAMYLCASSLHIGTGGSYEQYFGPGTRLTVT.

The chain employs TRBV7-9 and TRBJ2-7; TCRdb's assignment of TRBD1 cannot be checked, as there is no DNA. There are 14 residues in the CDR3. CDR1 SEHNR and CDR2 FQNEAQ come from the germline V gene (reference sequence). This chain's CDR3 is CASSPWTGTGEQYF.

V and J are TRBV5-1 and TRBJ2-2; TCRdb lists TRBD1, though no DNA is available to test this call. The CDR3 loop spans 17 amino acids. Per the germline V gene, CDR1 is SGHRS and CDR2 is YFSETQ. The CDR3 sequence: CASSLHGDRGNTGELFF.

This rearrangement joins TRBV6-2 or TRBV6-3 to TRBJ2-1; TCRdb names TRBD2, which stays unverified in the absence of DNA. This CDR3 has 14 residues. Germline V lookup: CDR1 MNHEY, CDR2 SVGEGT. CDR3 amino acids: CASSYGPRVNEQFF.

This chain links TRBV14 with TRBJ1-4. The CDR3 totals 16 residues. Germline-derived CDR1 and CDR2 are SGHDN and FVKESK. The CDR3 spells CASSQLRARTTEKLFF.

V is TRBV6-2 or TRBV6-3 and J is TRBJ2-5. The CDR3 is made up of 14 amino acids. CDR1 and CDR2 from the germline V gene are MNHEY and SVGEGT. CDR3 in amino acids: CASSYVSIQETQYF.

The genes are TRBV7-2 and TRBJ2-7; TCRdb calls TRBD1, which cannot be checked without DNA. In germline, CDR1 is SGHTA, CDR2 FQGNSA. The CDR3 runs to 14 residues. CDR3 region: CASSLDGGGYEQYF.

The chain is built from TRBV7-8 and TRBJ2-7; checking the TCRdb D call of TRBD2 is not possible without DNA. The CDR3 contains 15 residues. Per germline, CDR1 SGHVS and CDR2 FQNEAQ. CDR3 residues: CASSLWVGGRYEQYF.

The V call is TRBV12-5, the J call TRBJ2-3. The CDR3 runs to 13 residues. Germline assignment: CDR1 LGHNT and CDR2 FRNRAP. This CDR3 is CASGPYTTDTQYF. Complete variable domain (other parts from reference TRBV12-5 and TRBJ2-3): DARVTQTPRHKVTEMGQEVTMRCQPILGHNTVFWYRQTMMQGLELLAYFRNRAPLDDSGMPKDRFSAEMPDATLATLKIQPSEPRDSAVYFCASGPYTTDTQYFGPGTRLTVL.

The chain is built from TRBV19 and TRBJ1-1; no DNA is available, so the TRBD1 call from TCRdb remains unchecked. This CDR3 spans 14 amino acids. CDR1 is LNHDA and CDR2 is SQIVND in the germline V gene (reference sequence). The CDR3 region is CASSQQGTRTEAFF. The full variable domain, in which reference TRBV19 and TRBJ1-1 provide the parts outside the CDR3, is DGGITQSPKYLFRKEGQNVTLSCEQNLNHDAMYWYRQDPGQGLRLIYYSQIVNDFQKGDIAEGYSVSREKKESFPLTVTSAQKNPTAFYLCASSQQGTRTEAFFGQGTRLTVV.

The J gene is TRBJ2-3, the V gene TRBV7-8; TCRdb calls TRBD2, which cannot be checked without DNA. This CDR3 has 17 amino acids. Germline V gene data show CDR1 as SGHVS and CDR2 as FQNEAQ. CDR3 amino acids: CASSLVGRAGSTDTQYF.

The V call is TRBV5-6, the J call TRBJ1-2. This CDR3 spans 12 amino acids. Germline V lookup: CDR1 SGHDT, CDR2 YYEEEE. The CDR3 spells CASSFGGDGYTF. Complete variable domain (other parts from reference TRBV5-6 and TRBJ1-2): DAGVTQSPTHLIKTRGQQVTLRCSPKSGHDTVSWYQQALGQGPQFIFQYYEEEERQRGNFPDRFSGHQFPNYSSELNVNALLLGDSALYLCASSFGGDGYTFGSGTRLTVV.

This chain connects TRBV7-6 to TRBJ2-3; the TCRdb D gene call, TRBD1, has no DNA to confirm it. The length of the CDR3 is 16 residues. Germline V gives CDR1 SGHVS, CDR2 FNYEAQ. CDR3 residues: CASSLFAGTHVDTQYF.

This CDR3 reads CASSALAGGFERTDTQYF. The V gene is TRBV27, the J gene TRBJ2-3; with no DNA, the TCRdb D assignment of TRBD2 cannot be verified. The germline V gene has CDR1 MNHEY and CDR2 SMNVEV (reference sequence). CDR3 length: 18 amino acids.

The chain joins TRBV29-1 to TRBJ2-5; the D gene TCRdb calls, TRBD1, cannot be checked with no DNA. This CDR3 has 12 residues. Germline-derived CDR1 and CDR2 are SQVTM and ANQGSEA. CDR3 in amino acids: CSAQGLWETQYF.

V usage is TRBV4-2 and J usage is TRBJ2-1; the D gene TCRdb calls, TRBD1, cannot be checked with no DNA. Germline CDR1 is LGHNA and CDR2 is YNFKEQ. The CDR3 runs 15 residues. The CDR3 loop is CASSQGGGAYNEQFF.

The chain uses TRBV7-3 and TRBJ2-1; TCRdb designates TRBD2, a call that cannot be tested without DNA. The CDR3 loop spans 17 amino acids. Germline-derived CDR1 and CDR2 are SGHTA and FQGTGA. The chain's CDR3 is CASSAPNNLAGVHEQFF.

The V call is TRBV5-5, the J call TRBJ2-2; TCRdb outputs TRBD1, but without DNA this stays unchecked. Germline assignment: CDR1 SGHKS and CDR2 YYEKEE (reference sequence). CDR3 length: 14 amino acids. This CDR3 is CASSPYRGAGELFF. The whole variable domain, filled in from reference TRBV5-5 and TRBJ2-2, reads DAGVTQSPTHLIKTRGQQVTLRCSPISGHKSVSWYQQVLGQGPQFIFQYYEKEERGRGNFPDRFSARQFPNYSSELNVNALLLGDSALYLCASSPYRGAGELFFGEGSRLTVL.